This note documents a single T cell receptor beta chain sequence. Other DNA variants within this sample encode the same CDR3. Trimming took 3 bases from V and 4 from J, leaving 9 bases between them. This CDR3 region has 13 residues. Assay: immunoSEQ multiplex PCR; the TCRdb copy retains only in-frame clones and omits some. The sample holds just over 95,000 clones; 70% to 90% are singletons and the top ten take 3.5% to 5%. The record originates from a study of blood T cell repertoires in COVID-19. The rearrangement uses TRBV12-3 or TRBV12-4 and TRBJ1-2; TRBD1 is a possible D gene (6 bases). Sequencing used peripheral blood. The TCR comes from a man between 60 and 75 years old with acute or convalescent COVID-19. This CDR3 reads CASSFRGTYGYTF. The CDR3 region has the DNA TGTGCCAGCAGTTTTAGGGGGACCTATGGCTACACCTTC.